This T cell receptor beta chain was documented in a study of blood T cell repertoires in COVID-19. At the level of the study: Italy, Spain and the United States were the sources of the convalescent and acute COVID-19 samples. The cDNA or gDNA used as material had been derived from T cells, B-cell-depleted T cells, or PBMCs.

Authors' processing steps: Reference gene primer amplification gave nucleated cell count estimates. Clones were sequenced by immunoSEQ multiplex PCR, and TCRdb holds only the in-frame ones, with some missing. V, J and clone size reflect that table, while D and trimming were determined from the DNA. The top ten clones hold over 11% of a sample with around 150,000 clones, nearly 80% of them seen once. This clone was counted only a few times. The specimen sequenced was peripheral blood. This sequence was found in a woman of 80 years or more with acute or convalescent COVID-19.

In nucleotides, the CDR3 is TGTGCCAGCAGTTTATGGAGGACAGGGGACTATGGCTACACCTTC. It specifies CASSLWRTGDYGYTF. The J gene is TRBJ1-2, the V gene TRBV28, with TRBD1 matching 9 bases. CDR1 MDHEN and CDR2 SYDVKM come from the germline V gene. J was trimmed by 3 bases and V by 0 bases; bases with no gene match: 2. The CDR3 has 15 amino acids.